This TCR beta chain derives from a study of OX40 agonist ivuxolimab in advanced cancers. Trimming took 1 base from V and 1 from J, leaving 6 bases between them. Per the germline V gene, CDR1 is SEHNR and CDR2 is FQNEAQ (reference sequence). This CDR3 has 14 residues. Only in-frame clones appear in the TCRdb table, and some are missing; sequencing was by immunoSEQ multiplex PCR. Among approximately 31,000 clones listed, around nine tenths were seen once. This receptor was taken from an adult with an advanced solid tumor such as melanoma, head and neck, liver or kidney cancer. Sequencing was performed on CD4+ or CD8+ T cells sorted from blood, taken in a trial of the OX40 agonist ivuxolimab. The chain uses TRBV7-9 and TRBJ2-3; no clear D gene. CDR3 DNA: TGTGCCAGCAGCTTAGAACAGCGCACAGATACGCAGTATTTT. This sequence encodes CASSLEQRTDTQYF.